Below are 21 T cell receptor beta chains sequenced from a single sample in a study of T cells in Graves' hyperthyroidism and ophthalmopathy. Using RNA transcripts as the source, TCR beta CDR3 regions were amplified. The TCR CDR3 was amplified in a first-round RT-PCR using the HTBI primer set. TCRdb re-derived calls from the multiplex PCR reads in MiXCR, one entry per CDR3 protein. Among roughly 330,000 distinct CDR3 sequences listed, about 15% were seen once. Sequenced material: blood. These receptors were collected from a man aged 25 to 45 with Graves' hyperthyroidism.

This clonotype turned up a few times. The J gene is TRBJ2-7, the V gene TRBV4-1; maybe TRBD1 (6 bases). The germline gives CDR1 MGHRA, CDR2 YSYEKL. The CDR3 runs to 15 residues. V was shortened by 0 bases and J by 5 bases, with 14 bases between the two germline ends. In DNA, the CDR3 is TGCGCCAGCAGCCAAGATGAGGGACATTATAACGAGCAGTACTTC. Translation gives CASSQDEGHYNEQYF.

V gene TRBV24-1 combines with J gene TRBJ2-1, with D unresolved. The length of the CDR3 is 13 residues. Trimming removed 6 bases at V and 9 bases at J, with 14 bases between. Germline V gene lookup returns CDR1 KGHDR and CDR2 SFDVKD. CDR3 sequence reads: CATSTSETGEQFF. For the CDR3, the DNA is TGTGCCACCAGTACGAGCGAAACGGGTGAGCAGTTCTTC.

This clonotype has a count of ten or more. The chain recombines TRBV12-3 or TRBV12-4 with TRBJ1-4; D gene unclear. This CDR3 is 13 amino acids long. V lost 6 bases and J lost 3, with 8 bases in between. CDR3 sequence (DNA): TGTGCCAGCAGGGGCATATCTAATGAAAAACTGTTTTTT. Protein sequence: CASRGISNEKLFF.

This clonotype has ten or more counts. This chain uses TRBV12-3 or TRBV12-4 with TRBJ2-5; the D gene is possibly TRBD2 (7 bases). The CDR3 runs to 16 residues. V lost 3 bases and J 0 bases, leaving 14 bases between the germline ends. The DNA for the CDR3 is TGTGCCAGCAGTTTCGGACTAGGGGGGAACCAAGAGACCCAGTACTTC. Residues: CASSFGLGGNQETQYF.

This clonotype occurred many times. V gene TRBV7-2 combines with J gene TRBJ2-1, with D perhaps being TRBD1 or TRBD2 (5 bases each). CDR1 is SGHTA and CDR2 is FQGNSA in the germline V gene. Trimming pared 1 base from V and 8 bases from J, leaving 9 bases between. This CDR3 has 13 amino acids. The CDR3 DNA follows: TGTGCCAGCAGCTTAGTGAGGGGCGATGAGCAGTTCTTC. Protein: CASSLVRGDEQFF. Drawing the rest from reference TRBV7-2 and TRBJ2-1, the complete variable domain is GAGVSQSPSNKVTEKGKDVELRCDPISGHTALYWYRQSLGQGLEFLIYFQGNSAPDKSGLPSDRFSAERTGGSVSTLTIQRTQQEDSAVYLCASSLVRGDEQFFGPGTRLTVL.

There are a few counts of this clonotype. The chain joins TRBV5-4 to TRBJ2-1; 9 bases map to TRBD1. The V gene end was trimmed by 3 bases and the J gene end by 12 bases; junction bases not matched to a gene: 10. Germline loops: CDR1 SGHNT, CDR2 YYREEE (reference sequence). CDR3 length: 14 residues. The CDR3 region has the DNA TGTGCCAGCAGCTCGCAGGGACAGGGTCGGCGGCAGTTCTTC. Its protein is CASSSQGQGRRQFF.

Details on this clonotype: Since a much larger clone is just one base distant, this may be a read error. V and J are TRBV13 and TRBJ1-2; 8 bases are shared with TRBD1. The CDR3 covers 13 residues. Germline lookup yields CDR1 PRHDT and CDR2 FYEKMQ (reference sequence). In DNA form, the CDR3 reads TGTGCCAGCAGCCGGACAGGGTACTATGGCTTCACCTTC. Its translation is CASSRTGYYGFTF.

The sample holds many counts of this clonotype. The chain links TRBV5-1 to TRBJ2-3; D unresolved. CDR1 and CDR2 (germline): SGHRS, YFSETQ. The germline V and J ends were trimmed by 1 base and 2 bases, with 8 bases remaining between them. The CDR3 runs to 14 residues. CDR3 DNA sequence: TGCGCCAGCAGCTTGTCCGGGTTCACAGATACGCAGTATTTT. Its translation is CASSLSGFTDTQYF.

In this sample, this clonotype turned up many times. This rearrangement joins TRBV28 to TRBJ1-6; no firm D call. V gave up 0 bases and J gave up 6 bases, with 12 bases separating them. CDR3 size: 16 residues. Germline CDR1 and CDR2: MDHEN and SYDVKM. CDR3 DNA sequence: TGTGCCAGCAGTTTATGGGACGGTGCTCTTAATTCACCCCTCCACTTT. Protein: CASSLWDGALNSPLHF. Filled out from reference TRBV28 and TRBJ1-6, the complete variable domain reads DVKVTQSSRYLVKRTGEKVFLECVQDMDHENMFWYRQDPGLGLRLIYFSYDVKMKEKGDIPEGYSVSREKKERFSLILESASTNQTSMYLCASSLWDGALNSPLHFGNGTRLTVT.

V usage is TRBV10-3 and J usage is TRBJ1-2; 10 bases agree with TRBD1. The CDR3 runs to 17 residues. V trimming: 6 bases; J trimming: 3 bases; junction bases outside the gene matches: 13. Per germline, CDR1 ENHRY and CDR2 SYGVKD. CDR3 region: CAISPGTGASGDYGYTF. CDR3 DNA: TGTGCCATCAGCCCCGGGACAGGGGCCTCTGGAGACTATGGCTACACCTTC.

At least ten counts were recorded for this clonotype. The rearrangement joins TRBV20-1 to TRBJ2-1; 8 bases map to TRBD2. There are 16 residues in the CDR3. Trimming took 0 bases from V and 4 from J; bases not matched to a gene: 8. Germline V lookup: CDR1 DFQATT, CDR2 SNEGSKA (reference sequence). The CDR3 is CSARDFPAGVYNEQFF. As DNA, the CDR3 is TGCAGTGCTAGAGATTTTCCAGCGGGAGTATACAATGAGCAGTTCTTC.

This clonotype was observed a few times. J is TRBJ2-2 and V is TRBV10-1; unclear D gene. Germline assignment: CDR1 WNHNN and CDR2 SYGVQD (reference sequence). Trimming stripped 3 bases from V and 1 base from J, with 9 bases between. CDR3 length: 15 residues. The CDR3 is CASSELAENTGELFF. CDR3 sequence (DNA): TGCGCCAGCAGTGAATTGGCGGAGAACACCGGGGAGCTGTTTTTT.

The gene calls are TRBV29-1 and TRBJ2-1, with D perhaps matching TRBD2 (5 bases). In germline, CDR1 is SQVTM, CDR2 ANQGSEA. The CDR3 has 13 residues. V lost 0 bases and J 7 bases, leaving 10 bases between the germline ends. The chain's CDR3 is CSVEDWRRNEQFF. CDR3 DNA sequence: TGCAGCGTTGAAGATTGGAGGAGGAATGAGCAGTTCTTC.

The chain links TRBV5-1 to TRBJ1-3; D remains ambiguous. Germline lookup yields CDR1 SGHRS and CDR2 YFSETQ. The CDR3 length is 16 residues. The V end was cut by 0 bases, the J end by 0 bases, with 10 bases between. The CDR3 loop is CASSLGRNPSGNTIYF. The DNA of the CDR3 is TGCGCCAGCAGCTTGGGACGGAACCCCTCTGGAAACACCATATATTTT.

This clonotype came up many times. This chain uses TRBV12-3 or TRBV12-4 with TRBJ2-7; D not certain. With 2 bases removed from V and 4 bases from J, the gap between germline ends came to 12 bases. This CDR3 is 14 amino acids long. CDR3 sequence: CASSLRARLYEQYF. Here the CDR3 DNA reads TGTGCCAGCAGTTTAAGAGCCAGATTATACGAGCAGTACTTC.

This clonotype turned up a few times. The chain has TRBV4-1 and TRBJ1-6, with D uncertain. V was shortened by 1 base and J by 0 bases, with 4 bases between the two germline ends. Germline-derived CDR1 and CDR2 are MGHRA and YSYEKL. The CDR3 sequence is 15 residues long. CDR3 coding DNA: TGCGCCAGCAGCCAAGGTAGCTCCTATAATTCACCCCTCCACTTT. Translated, it gives CASSQGSSYNSPLHF.

This clonotype was seen a handful of times. The chain links TRBV11-2 to TRBJ2-1; no clear D. The CDR3 length is 14 residues. Per germline, CDR1 SGHAT and CDR2 FQNNGV. Trimming removed 5 bases from V and 2 bases from J, with 10 bases in between. Here the CDR3 reads CASSAQSPYNEQFF. The CDR3 DNA reads TGTGCCAGCAGCGCACAGTCCCCCTACAATGAGCAGTTCTTC.

There are many counts of this clonotype. The V call is TRBV7-2, the J call TRBJ2-7; D is possibly TRBD2 (5 bases). Trimming took off 5 bases at V and 0 bases at J, with 17 bases between the two ends. This CDR3 has 16 amino acids. Germline CDR1 SGHTA, CDR2 FQGNSA. DNA for the CDR3: TGTGCCAGCAGCCCCCCTTTAGGACTTAGCTCCTACGAGCAGTACTTC. Its protein product is CASSPPLGLSSYEQYF.

The rearrangement links TRBV29-1 to TRBJ2-1; no firm D call. Germline V CDR1 and CDR2: SQVTM, ANQGSEA. The V and J ends lost 6 bases and 4 bases respectively, with 7 bases between them. The CDR3 has 11 residues. CDR3 amino acids: CSVGWYNEQFF. CDR3 in DNA: TGCAGCGTCGGGTGGTACAATGAGCAGTTCTTC.

This chain uses TRBV7-3 with TRBJ2-2; D call uncertain. Per the germline V gene, CDR1 is SGHTA and CDR2 is FQGTGA. The length of the CDR3 is 15 residues. With 2 bases removed from V and 0 bases from J, the gap between germline ends came to 7 bases. The CDR3 DNA follows: TGTGCCAGCAGCTTAGATCTCGCGAACACCGGGGAGCTGTTTTTT. Translated: CASSLDLANTGELFF. The full variable domain, in which reference TRBV7-3 and TRBJ2-2 provide the parts outside the CDR3, is GAGVSQTPSNKVTEKGKYVELRCDPISGHTALYWYRQSLGQGPEFLIYFQGTGAADDSGLPNDRFFAVRPEGSVSTLKIQRTERGDSAVYLCASSLDLANTGELFFGEGSRLTVL.

In this sample, this clonotype turned up many times. This chain uses TRBV11-2 with TRBJ1-2, with D possibly matching TRBD1 (6 bases). The CDR3 consists of 16 residues. Trimming shortened V by 5 bases and J by 1 base, and 17 bases separated the two germline ends. The germline V gene has CDR1 SGHAT and CDR2 FQNNGV. CDR3 in DNA: TGTGCCAGCAGCCCGGGGGCAGGGTTTCTTAACTATGGCTACACCTTC. Translated, it gives CASSPGAGFLNYGYTF.